The TCR beta chain described here comes from a study of OX40 agonist ivuxolimab in advanced cancers. Assay: immunoSEQ multiplex PCR; the TCRdb copy retains only in-frame clones and omits some. The sample lists about 58,000 clones, over 80% occurring once. General observations from the study: Averaging showed that CD8+ T cells had more expanded clones than CD4+ did. Normalized T-cell clonal expansion was also low in some nonresponders.

The V gene's germline CDR1 is SQVTM and CDR2 ANQGSEA. Trimming cost V 7 bases and J 5 bases; bases outside gene matches: 6. The CDR3 is 13 amino acids. If patients had autoimmune disease history or systemic immunosuppression, they were excluded. A note on this clone: Its matching antigen is unknown.

Sequenced material: CD4+ or CD8+ T cells sorted from blood, taken in a trial of the OX40 agonist ivuxolimab. The V call is TRBV29-1, the J call TRBJ1-5; 9 bases align to TRBD1. The TCR sequence derives from an adult with an advanced solid tumor such as melanoma, head and neck, liver or kidney cancer. The CDR3 is CSARTGDDQPQHF. In DNA form, the CDR3 reads TGCAGCGCCCGGACAGGGGACGATCAGCCCCAGCATTTT.